The T cell receptor (beta chain) described here comes from a study of response to subunit inactivated influenza vaccine. Of note for this clonotype: Its antigen is currently unknown.

Study-wide results and limits: Few new T cells, the authors suggested, are recruited by each seasonal influenza vaccination.

TCRdb processed the RT-PCR reads anew with MiXCR; each CDR3 protein has one entry. The sample gives approximately 680,000 distinct CDR3 sequences, 15% to 19% of which show up once; roughly 12% is in the top ten. The V end lost 8 bases, the J end lost 1 base, and 5 bases lay between the germline ends. This CDR3 contains 10 residues. The germline V gene has CDR1 DFQATT and CDR2 SNEGSKA (reference sequence). The clonotype was recovered from a man between 50 and 59 years old who received an inactivated influenza vaccine. The chain employs TRBV20-1 and TRBJ2-5; D is undetermined. The sequencing used PBMCs from blood, collected 11 to 12 days after vaccination. CDR3 DNA: TGCAGTCCGGGCCAAGAGACCCAGTACTTC. Its translation: CSPGQETQYF.